This passage covers 9 T cell receptor beta chains from one sample sequenced in a study of blood T cell repertoires in COVID-19. The assay was immunoSEQ multiplex PCR, and TCRdb's table has in-frame clones only and misses some. The data show over 150,000 clones, around four fifths seen once. Sample: peripheral blood. These receptors were collected from a woman over 75 with acute or convalescent COVID-19.

This clone was found once. This chain uses TRBV30 with TRBJ1-1; D is unclear. The CDR3 length is 13 residues. The germline V gene encodes CDR1 GTSNPN and CDR2 SVGIG (reference sequence). V dropped 0 bases and J dropped 7 bases, with 12 bases sitting between them. The CDR3 DNA sequence: TGTGCCTGGAGTGTTGAACAGAAGAATGAAGCTTTCTTT. This encodes CAWSVEQKNEAFF.

The CDR3 nucleotides read TGTGCCAGCAGCTCGGGACAGGGATCGGGCAATCAGCCCCAGCATTTT. The encoded protein is CASSSGQGSGNQPQHF. This rearrangement joins TRBV11-2 to TRBJ1-5; TRBD1 aligns across 9 bases. The CDR3 is 16 residues long. The J segment lost 2 bases and the V segment lost 4 bases, leaving 6 bases of the junction unmatched. Germline V gene lookup returns CDR1 SGHAT and CDR2 FQNNGV.

CDR3 nucleotides: TGTGCCAGCTCGCGGGGACAGAACTCCTACGAGCAGTACTTC. Residues: CASSRGQNSYEQYF. This chain joins TRBV18 and TRBJ2-7; D perhaps matches TRBD1 (7 bases). The CDR3 contains 14 residues. Trimming cost V 6 bases and J 0 bases, with 12 bases left between them. Germline lookup yields CDR1 KGHSH and CDR2 LQKENI.

J is TRBJ2-3 and V is TRBV29-1, with D perhaps matching TRBD2 (8 bases). The CDR3 runs 13 residues. Trimming took off 5 bases at V and 3 bases at J, with 12 bases between the two ends. Germline loops: CDR1 SQVTM, CDR2 ANQGSEA. CDR3 nucleotide sequence: TGCAGCGTTAGCGGGGGACAGACAGATACGCAGTATTTT. Encoded protein: CSVSGGQTDTQYF.

At least ten counts were recorded for this clone. The V call is TRBV7-6, the J call TRBJ2-7; D might be TRBD1 (6 bases). V was pared by 5 bases and J by 5 bases, with 16 bases between. From germline, CDR1 is SGHVS and CDR2 FNYEAQ. The CDR3 runs to 14 residues. In nucleotides, the CDR3 is TGTGCCAGCAGCCCACAGGGAGCAGGGAACGAGCAGTACTTC. Protein: CASSPQGAGNEQYF.

The J gene is TRBJ2-3, the V gene TRBV7-6, with 7 bases fitting TRBD1. This CDR3 comprises 15 residues. V lost 4 bases to trimming and J lost 3 bases; unmatched junction nucleotides: 7. Looked up from germline, CDR1 is SGHVS and CDR2 is FNYEAQ. For the CDR3, the DNA is TGTGCCAGCAGCTCCACTCGGACAGGTACAGATACGCAGTATTTT. Residues: CASSSTRTGTDTQYF.

The V call is TRBV6-5, the J call TRBJ1-2; possible D gene TRBD1, 6 bases. Germline V CDR1 and CDR2: MNHEY, SVGAGI. V was pared by 0 bases and J by 4 bases, with 9 bases between. CDR3 length: 14 residues. The DNA of the CDR3 is TGTGCCAGCAGTTACTCGGGGGCGACCTATGGCTACACCTTC. Protein product: CASSYSGATYGYTF.

In its sample, this clone was seen a few times. In DNA form, the CDR3 reads TGTGCCAGCCAAACAGGGGGAGGGTTAAGCAATCAGCCCCAGCATTTT. The encoded protein is CASQTGGGLSNQPQHF. The gene calls are TRBV28 and TRBJ1-5; 8 bases are a match to TRBD1. Unmatched junction bases numbered 10, after V lost 8 bases and J lost 1 base. This CDR3 contains 16 residues. Germline assignment: CDR1 MDHEN and CDR2 SYDVKM.

V gene TRBV9 combines with J gene TRBJ2-3; 7 positions agree with TRBD2. The CDR3 covers 17 residues. Germline CDR1 is SGDLS and CDR2 is YYNGEE. V lost 3 bases and J lost 0; bases outside the gene matches: 10. The chain's CDR3 is CASSGRASGTSTDTQYF. The CDR3 DNA reads as TGTGCCAGCAGCGGCAGGGCTAGCGGAACTAGCACAGATACGCAGTATTTT.